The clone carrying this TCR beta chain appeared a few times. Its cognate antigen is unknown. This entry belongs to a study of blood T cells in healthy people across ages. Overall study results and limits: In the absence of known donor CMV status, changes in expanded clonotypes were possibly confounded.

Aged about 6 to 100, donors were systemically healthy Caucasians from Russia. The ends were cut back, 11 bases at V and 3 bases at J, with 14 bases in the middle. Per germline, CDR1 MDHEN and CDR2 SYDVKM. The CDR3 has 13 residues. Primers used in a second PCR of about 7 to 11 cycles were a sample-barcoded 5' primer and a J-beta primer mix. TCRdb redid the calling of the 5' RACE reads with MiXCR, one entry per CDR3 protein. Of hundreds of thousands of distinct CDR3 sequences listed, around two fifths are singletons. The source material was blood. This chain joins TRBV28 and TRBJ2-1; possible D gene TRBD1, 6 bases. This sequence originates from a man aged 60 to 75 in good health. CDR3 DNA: TGTGCCTGCCGGGACACAAACTACAATGAGCAGTTCTTC. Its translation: CACRDTNYNEQFF.